This T cell receptor beta chain is from a study of T cell responses to AZD1222 COVID-19 vaccine. Study as a whole: Samples with a second dose at about 4 or about 12 weeks were pooled together.

The study, taken as a whole, reports: Sampling that yielded the repertoires occurred only after the peak T cell response. Researchers report vaccine-associated CD4 TCRs spanning spike, with dominance at 160-218 and 743-854. Seropositive status at baseline applied to only five to seven AZD1222 recipients.

This CDR3 comprises 13 residues. The V and J ends lost 6 bases and 1 base respectively, with 9 bases between them. The germline V gene has CDR1 MGHDK and CDR2 SYGVNS. Details on this clone: Its matching antigen is unknown.

Repertoires were generated with immunoSEQ multiplex PCR, while TCRdb's copy carries only in-frame clones and drops some. The data hold around 160,000 clones, with about 91% observed a single time. Sample: peripheral blood, taken on day 0 of AZD1222 vaccination. The V gene is TRBV25-1, the J gene TRBJ1-1, with no clear D. The receptor's source is an adult in good health. The CDR3: CASRSGSNTEAFF. CDR3 nucleotides: TGTGCCAGCAGGTCGGGGTCGAACACTGAAGCTTTCTTT.